The present T cell receptor (beta chain) was sequenced within a study of PD-L1 blockade in urothelial cancer. Study details: Administration of atezolizumab to patients began around 2014, at 1,200 mg intravenously every 3 weeks.

Time point: pretreatment peripheral blood. Patients' urothelial carcinoma was locally advanced or metastatic. The CDR3 covers 15 residues. The junction had 8 bases not matched to a gene; V was cut back by 5 bases and J by 7 bases. The germline V gene has CDR1 MGHRA and CDR2 YSYEKL. Repertoires were generated with immunoSEQ multiplex PCR, while TCRdb's copy carries only in-frame clones and drops some. In the table there are 72,000 or so clones, about 90% of which are singletons. This sample comprised PBMCs, obtained around atezolizumab (anti-PD-L1) treatment. The rearrangement links TRBV4-1 to TRBJ1-4, with 9 bases identical to TRBD1. The source is a man in his fifties or sixties with urothelial cancer. This CDR3 is CASSAVGTGSEKLFF. CDR3 in DNA: TGCGCCAGCAGCGCGGTAGGGACAGGGAGTGAAAAACTGTTTTTT.